The present T cell receptor beta chain was sequenced within a study of molecular identifiers for immune sequencing clone quantification. Study at large: RNA, taken in replicates from about 21,000 or 97,000 naive CD8 cells, was split five ways, with four sequenced.

MiXCR, run by TCRdb on the PCR reads, gives a single entry per CDR3 protein. This sample has roughly 300,000 distinct CDR3 sequences, with roughly a quarter found just once. This clonotype occurred many times. Researchers sorted naive CD8 T cells as cells that were CD8+CD4-CCR7+CD45RA+. The sequence derives from a human donor in good health. Some libraries in this study had Jurkat cell RNA spiked in. Sequenced sample: naive CD8+ T cells from blood, with Jurkat cell RNA spiked in. Subset specified: FACS-sorted CD8+CD4-CCR7+CD45RA+ naive T cells.

CDR3 DNA sequence: TGTGCCAGCAGCTTGTTTTCAGATACGCAGTATTTT. Residues: CASSLFSDTQYF. The V call is TRBV5-4, the J call TRBJ2-3; D ambiguous. V gave up 1 base and J gave up 4 bases, with 4 bases separating them. CDR1 is SGHNT and CDR2 is YYREEE in the germline V gene (reference sequence). The CDR3 has 12 amino acids.